Shown below are 4 T cell receptor beta chains from a single sample sequenced in a study of control samples from healthy donors and cancer patients. The method was immunoSEQ multiplex PCR; TCRdb's version includes in-frame clones alone and lacks a portion of them. The repertoire consists of some 120,000 clones, with around 86% occurring once and the leading ten covering around 9.4%. Sequenced input: blood. Receptors originate from a man aged 40-50 years in good health.

The chain couples TRBV9 to TRBJ2-2; D unclear. Germline CDR1 and CDR2: SGDLS and YYNGEE. The V end lost 3 bases, the J end lost 1 base, and 7 bases lay between the germline ends. CDR3 length: 14 residues. The CDR3: CASSATQNTGELFF. Here the CDR3 DNA reads TGTGCCAGCAGCGCCACACAGAACACCGGGGAGCTGTTTTTT.

This chain links TRBV2 with TRBJ2-7, with D perhaps TRBD1 (5 bases). With 6 bases removed from V and 4 bases from J, the gap between germline ends came to 13 bases. The germline V gene encodes CDR1 SNHLY and CDR2 FYNNEI. The CDR3 is 13 amino acids. The CDR3 DNA reads TGTGCCAGCAGGGCACCGGACACTTACGAGCAGTACTTC. Its translation is CASRAPDTYEQYF.

This rearrangement joins TRBV2 to TRBJ1-1; TRBD1 matches at 9 bases. The CDR3 is made up of 15 amino acids. The trim removed 6 bases at V and 2 bases at J, leaving 7 bases unmatched. Germline V lookup: CDR1 SNHLY, CDR2 FYNNEI. CDR3 DNA: TGTGCCAGCAGCTTACAGGGGGCTCGTAACACTGAAGCTTTCTTT. This sequence encodes CASSLQGARNTEAFF.

The chain links TRBV10-2 to TRBJ1-1, with D unresolved. This CDR3 comprises 12 residues. Germline CDR1 WSHSY, CDR2 SAAADI. With 10 bases removed from V and 11 bases from J, the gap between germline ends came to 20 bases. The CDR3 protein is CAIRSFEGEAFF. CDR3 bases: TGCGCCATCAGGTCTTTCGAGGGAGAGGCTTTCTTT.